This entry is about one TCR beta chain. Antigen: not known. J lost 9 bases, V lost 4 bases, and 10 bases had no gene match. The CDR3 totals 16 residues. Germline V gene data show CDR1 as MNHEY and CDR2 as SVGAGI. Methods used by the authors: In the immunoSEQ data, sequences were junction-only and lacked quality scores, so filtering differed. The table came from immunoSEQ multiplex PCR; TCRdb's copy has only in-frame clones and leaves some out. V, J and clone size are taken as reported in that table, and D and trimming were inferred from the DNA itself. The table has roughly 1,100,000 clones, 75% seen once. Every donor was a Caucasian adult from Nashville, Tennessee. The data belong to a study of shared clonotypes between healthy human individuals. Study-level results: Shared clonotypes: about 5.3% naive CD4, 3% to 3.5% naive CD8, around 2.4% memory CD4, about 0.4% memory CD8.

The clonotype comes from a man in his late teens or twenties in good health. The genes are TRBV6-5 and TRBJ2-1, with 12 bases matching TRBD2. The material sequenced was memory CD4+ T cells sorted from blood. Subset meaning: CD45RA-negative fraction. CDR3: CASSSAGLAGSGEQFF. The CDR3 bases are TGTGCCAGCAGTTCCGCGGGACTAGCGGGTTCGGGTGAGCAGTTCTTC.